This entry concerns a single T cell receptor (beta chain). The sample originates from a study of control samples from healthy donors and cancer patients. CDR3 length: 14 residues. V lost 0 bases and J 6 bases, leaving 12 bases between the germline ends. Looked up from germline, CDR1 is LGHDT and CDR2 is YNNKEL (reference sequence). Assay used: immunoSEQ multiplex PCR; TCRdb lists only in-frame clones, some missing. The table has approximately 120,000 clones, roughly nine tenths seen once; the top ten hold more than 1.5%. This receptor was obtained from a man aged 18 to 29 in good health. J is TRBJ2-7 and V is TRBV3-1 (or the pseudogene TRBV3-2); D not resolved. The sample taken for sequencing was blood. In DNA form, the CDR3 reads TGTGCCAGCAGCCAAGATCCCCGTCCGGGCGAGCAGTACTTC. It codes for CASSQDPRPGEQYF.